What follows is one TCR beta chain and its context. Its specificity is unknown. The trim removed 6 bases at V and 2 bases at J, leaving 10 bases unmatched. Per the germline V gene, CDR1 is SNHLY and CDR2 is FYNNEI. The CDR3 is made up of 17 amino acids. The sample comes from a study of OX40 agonist ivuxolimab in advanced cancers. Study background: A diagnosis of hepatocellular carcinoma, melanoma, renal cell or head and neck cancer was present in dose-escalation patients. Notes on the study in general: Within 6 weeks, CD4+ and CD8+ blood T cells expanded clonally at 0.1 to 3.0 mg/kg.

Method: immunoSEQ multiplex PCR; TCRdb's copy keeps in-frame clones and lacks some. This table holds about 79,000 clones, 90% found once. This clonotype was obtained from an adult with an advanced solid tumor such as melanoma, head and neck, liver or kidney cancer. This chain uses TRBV2 with TRBJ2-3; 11 positions match TRBD2. Sequencing was performed on CD4+ or CD8+ T cells sorted from blood, taken in a trial of the OX40 agonist ivuxolimab. The CDR3 loop reads CASSILGTSGSTDTQYF. As DNA, the CDR3 is TGTGCCAGCAGCATATTAGGGACTAGCGGTTCCACAGATACGCAGTATTTT.